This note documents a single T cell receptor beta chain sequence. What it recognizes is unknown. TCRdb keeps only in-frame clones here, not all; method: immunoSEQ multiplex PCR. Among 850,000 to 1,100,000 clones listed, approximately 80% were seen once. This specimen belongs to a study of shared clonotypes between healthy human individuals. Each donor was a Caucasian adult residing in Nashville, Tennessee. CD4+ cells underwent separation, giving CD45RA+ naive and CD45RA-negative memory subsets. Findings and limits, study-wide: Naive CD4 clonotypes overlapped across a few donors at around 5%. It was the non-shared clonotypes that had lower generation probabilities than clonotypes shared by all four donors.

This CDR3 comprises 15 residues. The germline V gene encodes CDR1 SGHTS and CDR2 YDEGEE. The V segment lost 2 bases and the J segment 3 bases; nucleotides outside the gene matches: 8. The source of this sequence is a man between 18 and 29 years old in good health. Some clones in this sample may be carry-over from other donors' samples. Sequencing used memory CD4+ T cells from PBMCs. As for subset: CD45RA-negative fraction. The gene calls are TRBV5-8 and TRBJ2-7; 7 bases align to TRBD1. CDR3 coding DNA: TGTGCCAGCAGCTTAACAGGGGAAGCCCTCTACGAGCAGTACTTC. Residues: CASSLTGEALYEQYF.